The T cell receptor beta chain described here comes from a study of cytomegalovirus exposure and HLA in healthy donors. Vbeta (60) and Jbeta (13) primers were used in the PCR. Produced via immunoSEQ multiplex PCR; TCRdb's table is partial and in-frame only. The top ten hold around 2.1% of the sample, which has under 200,000 clones, about 72% seen once. The specimen was PBMCs. The origin of this receptor is a man aged 50-59 years in good health and CMV-seropositive.

The CDR3 coding sequence is TGTGCCAGCTCACCAACAGGGGGCGTCTATGGCTACACCTTC. Its translation: CASSPTGGVYGYTF. This chain connects TRBV18 to TRBJ1-2; 9 nucleotides align to TRBD1. The CDR3 is 14 amino acids. J gave up 4 bases and V 2 bases, and 2 bases lay outside the gene matches. Germline CDR1 KGHSH, CDR2 LQKENI.